The rows below give T cell receptor beta chains drawn from one sample of a study of T cell clonotyping in hematopoietic cell transplantation. The assay was immunoSEQ multiplex PCR, and TCRdb's table has in-frame clones only and misses some. Of approximately 30,000 clones listed, 90% to 96% are singletons. The sample comprised peripheral blood mononuclear cells. Receptors originate from a man aged 45-65 years in good health. Some clones in this sample may be carry-over from other donors' samples. CDR3s include the opening cysteine and the closing phenylalanine or tryptophan. D genes are given only for firm matches. The size field is filled for only some rows; it gives once, few, many or a size class.

J gene,V gene,D gene,clone size,CDR3 DNA,CDR3 protein
TRBJ1-1,TRBV7-2,NA,NA,TGTGCCAGCAGGGAAGCGTTACTGCGCGGGACTGAAGCTTTCTTT,CASREALLRGTEAFF
TRBJ1-5,TRBV6-5,TRBD1,NA,TGTGCCAGCAGGCGGGACAGGGGGAACCAGCCCCAGCATTTT,CASRRDRGNQPQHF
TRBJ1-5,TRBV19,NA,NA,TGTGCCAGTAGTATATCCCTTAGCGGGGGCAATCAGCCCCAGCATTTT,CASSISLSGGNQPQHF
TRBJ1-2,TRBV4-3,NA,NA,TGCGCCAGCAGCCAGGACAGAGTATATGGCTACACCTTC,CASSQDRVYGYTF
TRBJ2-1,TRBV9,NA,NA,TGTGCCAGCAGCCCCTCCGGGTCTTACAATGAGCAGTTCTTC,CASSPSGSYNEQFF
TRBJ1-6,TRBV25-1,NA,NA,TGTGCCAGCAGTGCCTATCAGGGGAACGTGAATTCACCCCTCCACTTT,CASSAYQGNVNSPLHF
TRBJ1-5,TRBV28,TRBD1,NA,TGTGCCAGTCTGCTACAGGGGAATCAGCCCCAGCATTTT,CASLLQGNQPQHF
TRBJ1-1,TRBV5-6,TRBD1,NA,TGTGCCAGCAGCTCCAGGGGGCGTTTGACTGAAGCTTTCTTT,CASSSRGRLTEAFF
TRBJ2-1,TRBV29-1,NA,NA,TGCAGCGTTGAACCCCGGACTCCGGGTAAGCAGTTCTTC,CSVEPRTPGKQFF
TRBJ1-6,TRBV14,TRBD1,NA,TGTGCCAGCAGCCGAATGGGACAGGGGATTAATTCACCCCTCCACTTT,CASSRMGQGINSPLHF
TRBJ1-5,TRBV6-6,TRBD1,NA,TGTGCCAGCAGTACCCACTGGACAGGGGGAGCTCAGCCCCAGCATTTT,CASSTHWTGGAQPQHF
TRBJ2-3,TRBV28,TRBD1,NA,TGTGCCAGCGGGACAGGGGGAGGAAATACGCAGTATTTT,CASGTGGGNTQYF
TRBJ2-7,TRBV7-6,NA,NA,TGTGCCAGCAGTTACCTGACGGCCGGCTACGAGCAGTACTTC,CASSYLTAGYEQYF
TRBJ2-3,TRBV2,NA,NA,TGTGCCAGCACCGAGGAAGGTCTCACAGATACGCAGTATTTT,CASTEEGLTDTQYF
TRBJ2-1,TRBV28,NA,NA,TGTGCCAGCAGTTTATTGGATTTCAATGAGCAGTTCTTC,CASSLLDFNEQFF
TRBJ1-6,TRBV19,NA,NA,TGTGCCAGTAGCGGCAGGGGCCAGGGCAATTCACCCCTCCACTTT,CASSGRGQGNSPLHF
TRBJ1-6,TRBV19,TRBD1,few,TGTGCCAGTAGTATTACAGGGGTCTCGGAGTCACCCCTCCACTTT,CASSITGVSESPLHF
TRBJ2-2,TRBV7-2,NA,NA,TGTGCCAGCAGCTTAAGGCCCCAGTCGGGGGAGCTGTTTTTT,CASSLRPQSGELFF
TRBJ2-6,TRBV2,NA,NA,TGTGCCAGCAGTGGACTGCAGGGCCCTGGGGCCAACGTCCTGACTTTC,CASSGLQGPGANVLTF
TRBJ2-3,TRBV5-1,TRBD2,NA,TGCGCCAGCAGCTTTAGCGGGGGGACCACAGATACGCAGTATTTT,CASSFSGGTTDTQYF
TRBJ2-3,TRBV20-1,NA,NA,TGCAGTGCTGGGGTTCCAGATACGCAGTATTTT,CSAGVPDTQYF
TRBJ2-4,TRBV29-1,NA,NA,TGCAGCGTTGAACGTGGGGGGGCCAAAAACATTCAGTACTTC,CSVERGGAKNIQYF
TRBJ1-1,TRBV25-1,NA,NA,TGTGCCAGCCGGGGACCCCAAGGCACTGAAGCTTTCTTT,CASRGPQGTEAFF
TRBJ2-5,TRBV29-1,NA,NA,TGCAGCGTGCGGACATGGACGGGAGAGACCCAGTACTTC,CSVRTWTGETQYF
TRBJ2-3,TRBV28,NA,NA,TGTGCCAGCAGTCCCCGGCGCACAGATACGCAGTATTTT,CASSPRRTDTQYF
TRBJ1-2,TRBV19,NA,NA,TGTGCCAGTAGTATCCGGACAGATTATGGCTACACCTTC,CASSIRTDYGYTF
TRBJ1-4,TRBV5-8,NA,NA,TGTGCCAGCAACGGGGTCGCCGCGCCGGGGATTAATGAAAAACTGTTTTTT,CASNGVAAPGINEKLFF
TRBJ1-2,TRBV21-1,NA,NA,TGTGCCAGCAGCAAATGCCGGGGGAGGCATGGCTACACCTTC,CASSKCRGRHGYTF
TRBJ1-2,TRBV30,NA,NA,TGTGCCTGGAGTGTACAGGGAATTCACTATGGCTACACCTTC,CAWSVQGIHYGYTF
TRBJ1-1,TRBV2,NA,NA,TGTGCCAGCACTCGGGACATGAACACTGAAGCTTTCTTT,CASTRDMNTEAFF
TRBJ1-5,TRBV5-5,NA,NA,TGTGCCAGCAGCTTGGTTGGGGGGCGCGTCCAGCCCCAGCATTTT,CASSLVGGRVQPQHF
TRBJ2-5,TRBV30,NA,NA,TGTGCCTGGAGTGTAGGGGCGACCGTAGAGGAGACCCAGTACTTC,CAWSVGATVEETQYF
TRBJ1-2,TRBV7-2,NA,NA,TGTGCCAGCAGCCAGGTACAGGGTCTCTATGGCTACACCTTC,CASSQVQGLYGYTF
TRBJ1-4,TRBV19,NA,NA,TGTGCCAGTAGTATTGGGACCGCAGTCACTAATGAAAAACTGTTTTTT,CASSIGTAVTNEKLFF
TRBJ1-5,TRBV28,NA,NA,TGTGCCAGCAGTTTGCGAGCCGTTGATCAGCCCCAGCATTTT,CASSLRAVDQPQHF
TRBJ2-5,TRBV19,TRBD2,NA,TGTGCCAGTAATGTAGCGGGGGGGCGGACCCAGTACTTC,CASNVAGGRTQYF
TRBJ1-5,TRBV7-8,NA,NA,TGTGCCAGCAGCTTATTGGGTCGGACGGATAGCAATCAGCCCCAGCATTTT,CASSLLGRTDSNQPQHF